These 21 T cell receptor beta chains originate from one sample sequenced in a study of blood T cell repertoires in COVID-19 (TCRdb year 2020). To prepare the library, the immunoSEQ multiplex PCR assay was applied. In TCRdb, the immuneACCESS table is reduced to in-frame sequences with V and J assigned. These tables do not hold every clone; where another copy was compared, an unresolved V gene accounts for under half, and the others remain unexplained. The sample table holds hundreds of thousands of clones, of which roughly 90% were seen once. Clones ranked in the top ten supply 9.5% to 15% of the sample. Sequencing was carried out using peripheral blood. The receptor set was obtained from a woman aged 55-69 years with acute or convalescent COVID-19.

The CDR3 region has the DNA TGCGCCAGCAGCTTAGGAGACCTAAACACTGAAGCTTTCTTT. Translated, it gives CASSLGDLNTEAFF. The rearrangement links TRBV5-1 to TRBJ1-1, with D uncertain. CDR3 length equals 14 residues. The germline V and J ends were trimmed by 2 bases and 2 bases, with 10 bases remaining between them. Germline CDR1 is SGHRS and CDR2 is YFSETQ.

J is TRBJ1-1 and V is TRBV29-1; 10 nucleotides line up with TRBD1. The CDR3 length is 11 residues. Germline CDR1 and CDR2: SQVTM and ANQGSEA. The V segment lost 6 bases and the J segment 7 bases; nucleotides outside the gene matches: 2. The CDR3 DNA is TGCAGCGTGGACAGGGGGGGTGAAGCTTTCTTT. The encoded protein is CSVDRGGEAFF.

This chain connects TRBV6-2 or TRBV6-3 to TRBJ1-5; D remains unclear. CDR3 length: 15 amino acids. The germline gives CDR1 MNHEY, CDR2 SVGEGT. V gave up 5 bases and J gave up 2 bases, with 13 bases separating them. The CDR3 DNA sequence: TGTGCCAGCAGTCTGGCCCAGAGGGGCAATCAGCCCCAGCATTTT. Translation gives CASSLAQRGNQPQHF.

The chain links TRBV6-5 to TRBJ1-6, with a tentative D call TRBD1 (6 bases). Trimming left V 0 bases short and J 5 bases short, with 11 bases between. The CDR3 runs 16 residues. Germline V lookup: CDR1 MNHEY, CDR2 SVGAGI. Written as DNA, the CDR3 is TGTGCCAGCAGTTACTCAAGGACAGCTGATAATTCACCCCTCCACTTT. Translation gives CASSYSRTADNSPLHF.

The chain links TRBV14 to TRBJ2-3, with 15 bases aligning to TRBD2. The CDR3 is 17 residues long. CDR1 is SGHDN and CDR2 is FVKESK in the germline V gene. Trimming removed 4 bases from V and 5 bases from J; junction bases left unmatched: 7. Here the CDR3 DNA reads TGTGCCAGCAGCCGTTGGACTAGCGGGGGGGCGATAGATACGCAGTATTTT. Its translation is CASSRWTSGGAIDTQYF.

This clone has just a few counts. The chain couples TRBV7-3 to TRBJ1-1; no firm D call. Germline CDR1 SGHTA, CDR2 FQGTGA. Trimming took off 2 bases at V and 3 bases at J, with 7 bases between the two ends. The CDR3 is 13 residues long. The DNA of the CDR3 is TGTGCCAGCAGCTTATACACCTACACTGAAGCTTTCTTT. Its translation is CASSLYTYTEAFF. The whole variable domain, remainder taken from reference TRBV7-3 and TRBJ1-1, is GAGVSQTPSNKVTEKGKYVELRCDPISGHTALYWYRQSLGQGPEFLIYFQGTGAADDSGLPNDRFFAVRPEGSVSTLKIQRTERGDSAVYLCASSLYTYTEAFFGQGTRLTVV.

V and J are TRBV2 and TRBJ1-5; TRBD1 matches 8 bases. CDR3 length: 20 residues. CDR1 is SNHLY and CDR2 is FYNNEI in the germline V gene. The trim removed 8 bases at V and 0 bases at J, leaving 21 bases unmatched. The DNA for the CDR3 is TGTGCCAGCTTTACGGAGAGTATACAGGGGGTAACCAATAGCAATCAGCCCCAGCATTTT. Its protein product is CASFTESIQGVTNSNQPQHF.

This clone was seen a single time. The J gene is TRBJ2-1, the V gene TRBV28, with 9 bases lining up with TRBD2. Germline trimming cut 8 bases from V and 0 bases from J; bases unmatched to any gene: 20. The germline V gene has CDR1 MDHEN and CDR2 SYDVKM. This CDR3 has 20 residues. DNA for the CDR3: TGTGCCAGCTCCCGGCTGCCGTCTTCGGAAGCGGGAGGCTCCTACAATGAGCAGTTCTTC. It translates to CASSRLPSSEAGGSYNEQFF. Supplemented by reference TRBV28 and TRBJ2-1, the full variable domain reads DVKVTQSSRYLVKRTGEKVFLECVQDMDHENMFWYRQDPGLGLRLIYFSYDVKMKEKGDIPEGYSVSREKKERFSLILESASTNQTSMYLCASSRLPSSEAGGSYNEQFFGPGTRLTVL.

V and J are TRBV20-1 and TRBJ2-7; 8 bases agree with TRBD2. This CDR3 is built from 14 residues. V shed 3 bases and J 3 bases; nucleotides not matched to a gene: 7. Germline V gene lookup returns CDR1 DFQATT and CDR2 SNEGSKA (reference sequence). Here the CDR3 DNA reads TGCAGTGCTAGTCAGCGGGGGCCTGGCTACGAGCAGTACTTC. Its translation is CSASQRGPGYEQYF.

The chain employs TRBV5-6 and TRBJ2-7; possibly TRBD1 for D (6 bases). Germline values: CDR1 SGHDT, CDR2 YYEEEE. This CDR3 region has 16 residues. The germline V and J ends were trimmed by 4 bases and 2 bases, with 19 bases remaining between them. The CDR3 sequence is CASSVLGWGLPYEQYF. The CDR3 DNA reads TGTGCCAGCAGCGTCTTGGGTTGGGGGCTTCCCTACGAGCAGTACTTC.

This clone came up once. The chain is built from TRBV3-1 (or the pseudogene TRBV3-2) and TRBJ1-5, with D possibly TRBD1 on 6 matching bases. V lost 1 base and J 4 bases, leaving 8 bases between the germline ends. Germline V CDR1 and CDR2: LGHDT, YNNKEL (reference sequence). The CDR3 covers 14 residues. In DNA, the CDR3 is TGTGCCAGCAGCCAAGGGGACACAAATCAGCCCCAGCATTTT. Its protein is CASSQGDTNQPQHF.

The chain recombines TRBV6-2 or TRBV6-3 with TRBJ1-2, with D maybe TRBD1 (6 bases). V dropped 5 bases and J dropped 5 bases, with 18 bases sitting between them. CDR3 length: 15 amino acids. Germline loops: CDR1 MNHEY, CDR2 SVGEGT. The CDR3 here is CASSTSPGTLYGYTF. The CDR3 DNA sequence: TGTGCCAGCAGTACCTCGCCCGGGACACTTTATGGCTACACCTTC.

The chain combines TRBV9 with TRBJ2-3; 7 bases match TRBD1. With 0 bases clipped from V and 5 bases from J, the junction kept 9 bases outside the gene matches. The germline gives CDR1 SGDLS, CDR2 YYNGEE. There are 16 residues in the CDR3. CDR3 sequence reads: CASSVGVQGVEDTQYF. CDR3 nucleotide sequence: TGTGCCAGCAGCGTAGGTGTCCAGGGGGTCGAAGATACGCAGTATTTT.

The chain combines TRBV6-4 with TRBJ2-6, with D possibly matching TRBD1 (6 bases). This CDR3 comprises 16 residues. Trimming removed 2 bases at V and 4 bases at J, with 12 bases between. Per germline, CDR1 MRHNA and CDR2 SNTAGT. The CDR3 sequence is CASSDRAGAGANVLTF. Written as DNA, the CDR3 is TGTGCCAGCAGTGACCGCGCAGGGGCGGGGGCCAACGTCCTGACTTTC.

This chain joins TRBV6-1 and TRBJ2-2; maybe TRBD2 (5 bases). The V and J ends lost 1 base and 7 bases respectively, with 7 bases between them. The germline V gene has CDR1 MNHNS and CDR2 SASEGT. The CDR3 runs 13 residues. CDR3 in amino acids: CASSEVGVGELFF. Here the CDR3 DNA reads TGTGCCAGCAGTGAAGTCGGGGTCGGGGAGCTGTTTTTT.

This clone was recorded once. This sequence joins TRBV5-1 and TRBJ2-1; a weak D match, TRBD1 (6 bases). The CDR3 sequence is 14 residues long. Trimming removed 0 bases at V and 5 bases at J, with 9 bases between. Germline CDR1 is SGHRS and CDR2 is YFSETQ. The CDR3 sequence: CASSLGTANNEQFF. The CDR3, as DNA: TGCGCCAGCAGCTTGGGGACAGCAAACAATGAGCAGTTCTTC.

This clone was detected ten times or more. The CDR3 nucleotides read TGTGCCAGCAGTGAAAGGTACAGGTATAGCAATCAGCCCCAGCATTTT. Encoded protein: CASSERYRYSNQPQHF. V gene TRBV6-1 combines with J gene TRBJ1-5; weak D call: TRBD1 (5 bases). CDR3 size: 16 residues. The V end was cut by 2 bases, the J end by 0 bases, with 11 bases between. CDR1 and CDR2 from the germline V gene are MNHNS and SASEGT.

J is TRBJ1-1 and V is TRBV4-1; TRBD1 is a possible D gene (6 bases). Deletions cut 6 bases from V and 3 bases from J, with 14 bases between. CDR1 is MGHRA, CDR2 YSYEKL, per germline. This CDR3 spans 14 amino acids. The CDR3 region is CASRGRTVDTEAFF. CDR3 DNA: TGCGCCAGCAGGGGAAGGACAGTAGACACTGAAGCTTTCTTT.

The gene calls are TRBV9 and TRBJ1-4; 8 bases map to TRBD1. The CDR3 has 15 amino acids. CDR1 and CDR2 from the germline V gene are SGDLS and YYNGEE. Trimming took 0 bases from V and 5 from J; bases not matched to a gene: 3. In DNA form, the CDR3 reads TGTGCCAGCAGCGTAGGCGGGACAGGCAATGAAAAACTGTTTTTT. Residues: CASSVGGTGNEKLFF. Full variable domain (rest looked up from reference TRBV9 and TRBJ1-4): DSGVTQTPKHLITATGQRVTLRCSPRSGDLSVYWYQQSLDQGLQFLIQYYNGEERAKGNILERFSAQQFPDLHSELNLSSLELGDSALYFCASSVGGTGNEKLFFGSGTQLSVL.

CDR3 coding DNA: TGTGCCATCAGCGGGACAGGGGGAAACAATGAGCAGTTCTTC. It specifies CAISGTGGNNEQFF. This chain uses TRBV10-3 with TRBJ2-1, with 11 bases fitting TRBD1. Trimming cost V 6 bases and J 5 bases; bases outside gene matches: 3. Germline V lookup: CDR1 ENHRY, CDR2 SYGVKD. The CDR3 extends over 14 amino acids.

The chain has TRBV7-3 and TRBJ2-1; the match to TRBD2 covers 9 bases. This CDR3 has 18 amino acids. The V segment lost 4 bases and the J segment 0 bases; nucleotides outside the gene matches: 10. CDR1 SGHTA and CDR2 FQGTGA come from the germline V gene. CDR3 sequence reads: CASSYGVAGAPSYNEQFF. The CDR3 coding sequence is TGTGCCAGCAGCTACGGGGTAGCGGGGGCACCCTCCTACAATGAGCAGTTCTTC.